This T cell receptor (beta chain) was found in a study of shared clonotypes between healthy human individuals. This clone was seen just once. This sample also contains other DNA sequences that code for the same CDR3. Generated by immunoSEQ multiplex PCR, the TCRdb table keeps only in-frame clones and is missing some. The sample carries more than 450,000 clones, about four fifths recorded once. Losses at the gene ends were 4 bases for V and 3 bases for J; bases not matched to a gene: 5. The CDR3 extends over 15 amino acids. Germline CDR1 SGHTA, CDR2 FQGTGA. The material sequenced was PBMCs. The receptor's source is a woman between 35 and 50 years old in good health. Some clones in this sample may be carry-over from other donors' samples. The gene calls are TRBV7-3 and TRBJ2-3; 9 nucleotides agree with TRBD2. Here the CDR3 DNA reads TGTGCCAGCAGCTCCAGCGGGGGGCTTACAGATACGCAGTATTTT. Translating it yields CASSSSGGLTDTQYF. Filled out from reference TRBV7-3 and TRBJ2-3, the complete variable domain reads GAGVSQTPSNKVTEKGKYVELRCDPISGHTALYWYRQSLGQGPEFLIYFQGTGAADDSGLPNDRFFAVRPEGSVSTLKIQRTERGDSAVYLCASSSSGGLTDTQYFGPGTRLTVL.